The present T cell receptor (beta chain) was sequenced within a study of T cells in Graves' hyperthyroidism and ophthalmopathy. Amplified regions were TCR beta CDR3 sequences from RNA transcripts. First-round RT-PCR with HTBI primers amplified the TCR CDR3 region. TCRdb redid the calling of the multiplex PCR reads with MiXCR, one entry per CDR3 protein. This table has fewer than 900,000 distinct CDR3 sequences, 18% appearing once. The ends were cut back, 7 bases at V and 0 bases at J, with 13 bases in the middle. CDR1 and CDR2 from the germline V gene are MNHNS and SASEGT. The CDR3 contains 14 residues.

J is TRBJ2-7 and V is TRBV6-1; the D is unclear. Sequencing input: blood. This clonotype originated in a woman aged 45-65 years with Graves' hyperthyroidism that later progressed to Graves' ophthalmopathy. The CDR3 DNA follows: TGTGCCAGCAAACAGCCATGGGACTCCTACGAGCAGTACTTC. It is translated as CASKQPWDSYEQYF.